The subject of this entry is one TCR beta chain. Its antigen remains unknown. This sample is drawn from a study of beta chain features in type 1 diabetes. Study overall: The study examined about 110,000,000 sorted cells across all samples. Study-wide results and caveats: cDNA sequencing could over-represent cells with high TCR expression. Fewer junction insertions and more nucleotide deletions appeared in type 1 diabetes patients.

The entirety of the isolated RNA underwent reverse transcription, so expressed TCRB transcripts were sequenced. Sequencing used immunoSEQ multiplex PCR; TCRdb keeps in-frame clones, though not all of them. The table includes about 620,000 clones, about a sixth detected once. The CDR3 runs to 17 residues. V lost 1 base, J lost 4 bases, and 19 bases lay in between. CDR1 is ENHRY, CDR2 SYGVKD, per germline. This TCR was sampled from a man younger than 30 in good health. Material for sequencing was naive CD4+ T cells from blood. This chain links TRBV10-3 with TRBJ1-2; a possible D gene is TRBD1 (6 bases). The CDR3 sequence is CAISELGHGGSGYGYTF. In nucleotides, the CDR3 is TGTGCCATCAGTGAGTTGGGACACGGTGGGTCGGGCTATGGCTACACCTTC.